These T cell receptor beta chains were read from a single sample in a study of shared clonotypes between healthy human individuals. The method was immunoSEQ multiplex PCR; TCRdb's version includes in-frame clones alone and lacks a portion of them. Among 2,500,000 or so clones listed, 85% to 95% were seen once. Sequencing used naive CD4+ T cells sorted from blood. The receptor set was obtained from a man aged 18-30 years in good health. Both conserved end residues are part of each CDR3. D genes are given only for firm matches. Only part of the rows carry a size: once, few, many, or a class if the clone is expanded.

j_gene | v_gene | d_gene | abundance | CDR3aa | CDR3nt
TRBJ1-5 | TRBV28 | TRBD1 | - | CASSLEGARNQPQHF | TGTGCCAGCAGTTTAGAGGGGGCCCGCAATCAGCCCCAGCATTTT
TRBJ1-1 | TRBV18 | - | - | CASSPIPAENTEAFF | TGTGCCAGCTCACCAATCCCAGCAGAGAACACTGAAGCTTTCTTT
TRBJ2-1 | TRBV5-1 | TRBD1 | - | CASSLETGGNEQFF | TGCGCCAGCAGCTTGGAGACAGGGGGAAATGAGCAGTTCTTC
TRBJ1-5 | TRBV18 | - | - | CASSPSGLSNQPQHF | TGTGCCAGCTCACCCTCGGGCCTCAGTAATCAGCCCCAGCATTTT
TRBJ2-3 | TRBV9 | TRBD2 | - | CASSVEGGPDTQYF | TGTGCCAGCAGCGTAGAGGGAGGGCCAGATACGCAGTATTTT
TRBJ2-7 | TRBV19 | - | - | CASSIQTGSMYEQYF | TGTGCCAGTAGTATCCAGACAGGCTCAATGTACGAGCAGTACTTC
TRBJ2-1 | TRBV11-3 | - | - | CASSLHSVGNEQFF | TGTGCCAGCAGCTTACACTCTGTGGGGAATGAGCAGTTCTTC
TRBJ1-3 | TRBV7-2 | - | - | CASSLFSPQAGNTIYF | TGTGCCAGCAGCTTATTTTCCCCGCAGGCTGGAAACACCATATATTTT
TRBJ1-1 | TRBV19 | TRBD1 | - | CASSNSGQGDTEAFF | TGTGCCAGTAGTAACTCCGGACAGGGCGACACTGAAGCTTTCTTT
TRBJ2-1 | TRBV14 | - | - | CASSQLGGNEQFF | TGTGCCAGCAGCCAACTAGGGGGGAATGAGCAGTTCTTC
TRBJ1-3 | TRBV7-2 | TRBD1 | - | CASSLEQGGSNTIYF | TGTGCCAGCAGCTTAGAACAGGGGGGATCGAACACCATATATTTT
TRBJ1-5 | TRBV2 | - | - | CASSGDTHNQPQHF | TGTGCCAGCAGTGGGGACACCCACAATCAGCCCCAGCATTTT
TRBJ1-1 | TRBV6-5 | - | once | CASSEQGRNTEAFF | TGTGCCAGCAGTGAACAGGGTCGGAACACTGAAGCTTTCTTT
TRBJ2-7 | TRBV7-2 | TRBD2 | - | CASSVGLIAEQYF | TGTGCCAGCAGCGTGGGACTAATAGCCGAGCAGTACTTC
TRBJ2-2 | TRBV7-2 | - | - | CASSFGLVNTGELFF | TGTGCCAGCAGCTTCGGGTTGGTTAACACCGGGGAGCTGTTTTTT
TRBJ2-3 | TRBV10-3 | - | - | CAISGGASGTDTQYF | TGTGCCATCAGTGGGGGGGCTAGCGGCACAGATACGCAGTATTTT
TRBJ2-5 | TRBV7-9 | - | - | CASSISGGGETQYF | TGTGCCAGCAGCATATCGGGGGGCGGGGAGACCCAGTACTTC
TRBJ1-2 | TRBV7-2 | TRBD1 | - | CASSPGQSYGYTF | TGTGCCAGTTCTCCGGGACAGAGTTATGGCTACACCTTC
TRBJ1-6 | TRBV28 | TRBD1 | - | CASSPSGTVSPLHF | TGTGCCAGCAGTCCCTCCGGGACAGTTTCACCCCTCCACTTT
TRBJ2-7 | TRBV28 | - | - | CASSLTGPYEQYF | TGTGCCAGCAGTTTGACCGGTCCCTACGAGCAGTACTTC
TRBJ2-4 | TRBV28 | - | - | CASTPGPRAPGQAKNIQYF | TGTGCCAGCACCCCCGGTCCACGGGCCCCAGGGCAGGCCAAAAACATTCAGTACTTC
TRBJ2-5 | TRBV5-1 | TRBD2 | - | CASSILADLQETQYF | TGCGCCAGCAGCATTCTAGCGGACCTACAAGAGACCCAGTACTTC
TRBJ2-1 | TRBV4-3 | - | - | CASSQVIPGAGNEQFF | TGCGCCAGCAGCCAAGTAATTCCGGGTGCGGGCAATGAGCAGTTCTTC
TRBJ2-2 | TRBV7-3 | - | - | CASSLEFGRESGELFF | TGTGCCAGCAGCTTAGAATTCGGCAGGGAAAGCGGGGAGCTGTTTTTT
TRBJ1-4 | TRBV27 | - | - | CASSLGSGQGEKKLFF | TGTGCCAGCAGTTTGGGTTCAGGGCAGGGAGAAAAAAAACTGTTTTTT
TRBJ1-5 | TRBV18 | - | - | CASSPPGSSNQPQHF | TGTGCCAGCTCACCCCCAGGGAGTAGCAATCAGCCCCAGCATTTT
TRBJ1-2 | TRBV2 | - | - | CASSLQASNYGYTF | TGTGCCAGCAGTCTCCAGGCCTCTAACTATGGCTACACCTTC
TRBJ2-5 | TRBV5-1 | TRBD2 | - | CASNPSGEWTQYF | TGCGCCAGCAACCCTAGCGGGGAATGGACCCAGTACTTC